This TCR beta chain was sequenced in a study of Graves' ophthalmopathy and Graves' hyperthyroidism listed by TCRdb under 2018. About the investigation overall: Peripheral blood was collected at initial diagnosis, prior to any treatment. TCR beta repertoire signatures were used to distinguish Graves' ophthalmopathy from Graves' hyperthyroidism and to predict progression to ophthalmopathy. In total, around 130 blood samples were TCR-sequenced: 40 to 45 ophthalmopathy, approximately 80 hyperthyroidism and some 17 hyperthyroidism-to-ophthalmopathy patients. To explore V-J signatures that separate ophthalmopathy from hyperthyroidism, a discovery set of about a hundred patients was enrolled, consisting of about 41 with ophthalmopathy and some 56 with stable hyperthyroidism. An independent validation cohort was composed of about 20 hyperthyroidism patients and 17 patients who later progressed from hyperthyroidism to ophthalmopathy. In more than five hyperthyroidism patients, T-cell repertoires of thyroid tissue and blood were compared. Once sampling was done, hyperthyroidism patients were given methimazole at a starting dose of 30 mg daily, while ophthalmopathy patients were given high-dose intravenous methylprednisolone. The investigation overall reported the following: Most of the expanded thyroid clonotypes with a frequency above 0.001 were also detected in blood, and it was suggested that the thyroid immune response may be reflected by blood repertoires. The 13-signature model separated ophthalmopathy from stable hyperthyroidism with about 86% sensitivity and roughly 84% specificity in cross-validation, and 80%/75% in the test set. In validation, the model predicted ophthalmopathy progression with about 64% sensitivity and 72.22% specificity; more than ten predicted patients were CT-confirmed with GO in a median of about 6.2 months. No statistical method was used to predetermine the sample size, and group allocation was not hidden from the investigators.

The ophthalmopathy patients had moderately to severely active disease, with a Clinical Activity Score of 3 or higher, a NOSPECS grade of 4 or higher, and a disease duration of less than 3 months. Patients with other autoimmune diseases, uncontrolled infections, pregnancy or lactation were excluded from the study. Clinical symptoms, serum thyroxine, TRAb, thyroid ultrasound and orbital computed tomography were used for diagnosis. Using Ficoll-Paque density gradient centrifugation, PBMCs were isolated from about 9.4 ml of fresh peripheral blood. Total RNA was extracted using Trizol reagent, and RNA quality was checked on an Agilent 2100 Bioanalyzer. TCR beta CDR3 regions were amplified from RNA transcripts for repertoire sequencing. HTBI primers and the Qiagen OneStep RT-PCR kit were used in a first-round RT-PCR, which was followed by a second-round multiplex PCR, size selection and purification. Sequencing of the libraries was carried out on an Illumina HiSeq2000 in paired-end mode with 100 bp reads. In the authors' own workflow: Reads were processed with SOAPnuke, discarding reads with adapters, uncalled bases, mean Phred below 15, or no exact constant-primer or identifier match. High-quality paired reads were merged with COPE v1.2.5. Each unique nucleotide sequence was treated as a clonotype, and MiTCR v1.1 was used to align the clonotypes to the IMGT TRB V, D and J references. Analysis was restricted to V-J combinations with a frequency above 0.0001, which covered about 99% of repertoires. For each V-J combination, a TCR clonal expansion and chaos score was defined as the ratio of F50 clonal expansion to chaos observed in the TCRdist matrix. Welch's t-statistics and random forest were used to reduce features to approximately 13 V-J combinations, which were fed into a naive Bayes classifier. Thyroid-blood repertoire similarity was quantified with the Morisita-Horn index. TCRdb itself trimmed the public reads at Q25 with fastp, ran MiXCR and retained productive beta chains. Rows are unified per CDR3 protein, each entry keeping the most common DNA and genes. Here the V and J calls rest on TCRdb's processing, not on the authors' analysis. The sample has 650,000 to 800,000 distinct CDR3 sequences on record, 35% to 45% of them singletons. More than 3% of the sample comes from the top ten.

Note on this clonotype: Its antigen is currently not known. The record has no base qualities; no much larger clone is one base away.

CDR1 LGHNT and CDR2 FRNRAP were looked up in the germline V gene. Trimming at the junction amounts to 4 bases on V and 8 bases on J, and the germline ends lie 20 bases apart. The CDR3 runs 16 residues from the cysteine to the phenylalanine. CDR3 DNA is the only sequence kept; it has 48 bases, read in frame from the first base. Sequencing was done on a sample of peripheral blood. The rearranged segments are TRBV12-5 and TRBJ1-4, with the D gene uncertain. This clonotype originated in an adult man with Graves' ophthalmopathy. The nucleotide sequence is TGTGCTAGTGGTTCGACCCAACCGTGGGAGAGGGAAAAACTGTTTTTT. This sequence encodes CASGSTQPWEREKLFF.